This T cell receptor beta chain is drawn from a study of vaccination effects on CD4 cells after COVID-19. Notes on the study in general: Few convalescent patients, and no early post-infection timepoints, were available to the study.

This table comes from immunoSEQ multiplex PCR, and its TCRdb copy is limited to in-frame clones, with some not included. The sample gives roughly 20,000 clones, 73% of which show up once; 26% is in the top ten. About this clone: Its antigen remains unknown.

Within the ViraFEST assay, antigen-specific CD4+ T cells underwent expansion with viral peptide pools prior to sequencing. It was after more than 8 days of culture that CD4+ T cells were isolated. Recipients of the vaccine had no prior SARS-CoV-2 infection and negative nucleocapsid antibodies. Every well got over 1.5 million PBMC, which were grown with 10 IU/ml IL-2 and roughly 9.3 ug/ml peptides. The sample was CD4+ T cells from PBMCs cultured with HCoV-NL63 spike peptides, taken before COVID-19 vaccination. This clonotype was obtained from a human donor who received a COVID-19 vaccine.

The CDR3 region has the DNA TGTGCCAGCAGCTTAGTTCCCTCTCGAACAGATACGCAGTATTTT. Protein: CASSLVPSRTDTQYF. The rearrangement joins TRBV7-2 to TRBJ2-3; no firm D call. The CDR3 sequence is 15 residues long. Trimming left V 1 base short and J 3 bases short, with 11 bases between. Germline CDR1 reads SGHTA; CDR2 reads FQGNSA.